The clone carrying this T cell receptor beta chain is labeled as medium-sized. TCRdb re-called the PCR reads with MiXCR, one entry per CDR3 protein. Here the sample spans roughly 100,000 distinct CDR3 sequences, under 60% being singletons. Trimming stripped 2 bases from V and 8 bases from J, with 13 bases between. Germline CDR1 is SGHTA and CDR2 is FQGNSA. The CDR3 covers 14 residues. This sample is part of a study of CDR3 diversity in severe acne. The sequenced sample consisted of blood. The J gene is TRBJ2-1, the V gene TRBV7-2, with D tentatively TRBD2 (5 bases). This TCR was recovered from a male donor with acne. The CDR3 protein is CASSLKDGVDEQFF. The DNA for the CDR3 is TGTGCCAGCAGCTTAAAGGACGGGGTAGATGAGCAGTTCTTC.